Each of the 26 T cell receptor beta chains below was sequenced from the same sample in a study of T cells in tumors after PD-1 blockade. The data were produced by immunoSEQ multiplex PCR, yet TCRdb's version contains in-frame clones alone and is incomplete. The table has about 560 clones, 60% to 80% seen once. The sequenced sample was tumor tissue, obtained after anti-PD-1 treatment. These receptors were collected from a human donor with cutaneous squamous cell carcinoma.

The chain links TRBV11-3 to TRBJ1-1, with 8 nucleotides matching TRBD1. The CDR3 has 13 amino acids. CDR1 is SGHNT and CDR2 is YENEEA in the germline V gene. The V gene end was trimmed by 5 bases and the J gene end by 9 bases; junction bases not matched to a gene: 8. In nucleotides, the CDR3 is TGTGCCAGCAGCCAGACAGGGGCGGGTAAAGCTTTCTTT. Translation gives CASSQTGAGKAFF.

The V gene is TRBV4-2, the J gene TRBJ2-3; the D is unclear. This CDR3 comprises 14 residues. The V end lost 4 bases, the J end lost 6 bases, and 14 bases lay between the germline ends. CDR1 is LGHNA, CDR2 YNFKEQ, per germline. The CDR3 bases are TGTGCCAGCAGCCTGAGACCACCCCCGGATACGCAGTATTTT. It translates to CASSLRPPPDTQYF.

The chain recombines TRBV30 with TRBJ2-5; TRBD1 matches 7 bases. Germline CDR1 and CDR2: GTSNPN and SVGIG (reference sequence). The CDR3 is 14 residues long. J was trimmed by 3 bases and V by 1 base; bases with no gene match: 5. The CDR3 sequence: CAWSGGQAKETQYF. DNA for the CDR3: TGTGCCTGGAGTGGCGGACAGGCCAAAGAGACCCAGTACTTC.

This chain joins TRBV5-4 and TRBJ2-7; 7 bases are shared with TRBD1. CDR1 and CDR2 from the germline V gene are SGHNT and YYREEE (reference sequence). With 4 bases clipped from V and 1 base from J, the junction kept 8 bases outside the gene matches. This CDR3 has 15 residues. Here the CDR3 reads CASSGGKGASYEQYF. As DNA, the CDR3 is TGTGCCAGCAGCGGGGGTAAGGGGGCGTCCTACGAGCAGTACTTC.

The chain employs TRBV6-4 and TRBJ2-1; D is possibly TRBD1 or TRBD2 (6 bases each). The germline V gene encodes CDR1 MRHNA and CDR2 SNTAGT. The CDR3 loop spans 13 amino acids. The V gene lost 4 bases and the J gene lost 7 bases, with 11 bases spanning the gap. The CDR3: CASSAGAGNEQFF. CDR3 DNA sequence: TGTGCCAGCAGTGCGGGGGCAGGTAATGAGCAGTTCTTC.

The V and J genes are TRBV7-3 and TRBJ2-1, with a weak D call TRBD2 (6 bases). Trimming left V 5 bases short and J 6 bases short, with 20 bases between. CDR3 length equals 16 residues. CDR1 is SGHTA, CDR2 FQGTGA, per germline. CDR3 sequence (DNA): TGTGCCAGCAGCCGTCATCGGGGAGGAGAAACCAATGAGCAGTTCTTC. It is translated as CASSRHRGGETNEQFF.

The V and J genes are TRBV28 and TRBJ2-1, with TRBD1 matching 9 bases. Germline CDR1 is MDHEN and CDR2 is SYDVKM. This CDR3 has 15 residues. After removal of 8 bases from V and 3 bases from J, the junction contained 8 bases not matched to a gene. As DNA, the CDR3 is TGTGCCAGCTCCTTGTGGGGACAGGGCTACAATGAGCAGTTCTTC. This sequence encodes CASSLWGQGYNEQFF. The variable domain in full, completed from reference TRBV28 and TRBJ2-1, reads DVKVTQSSRYLVKRTGEKVFLECVQDMDHENMFWYRQDPGLGLRLIYFSYDVKMKEKGDIPEGYSVSREKKERFSLILESASTNQTSMYLCASSLWGQGYNEQFFGPGTRLTVL.

This clone has more than one count but fewer than ten. This chain uses TRBV3-1 (or the pseudogene TRBV3-2) with TRBJ2-1; weak D call: TRBD2 (6 bases). V was shortened by 3 bases and J by 0 bases, with 15 bases between the two germline ends. The length of the CDR3 is 17 residues. Germline V gene lookup returns CDR1 LGHDT and CDR2 YNNKEL (reference sequence). CDR3 protein: CASSHRTITSSYNEQFF. Written as DNA, the CDR3 is TGTGCCAGCAGCCACCGGACTATAACGAGCTCCTACAATGAGCAGTTCTTC.

This clone came up once. The CDR3 loop reads CASSLELAGRPEAFF. CDR3 coding DNA: TGCGCCAGCAGCTTGGAATTGGCAGGGCGGCCTGAAGCTTTCTTT. The V and J genes are TRBV5-1 and TRBJ1-1; D possibly corresponds to TRBD1 (5 bases). This CDR3 has 15 residues. CDR1 and CDR2 (germline): SGHRS, YFSETQ. V gave up 0 bases and J gave up 6 bases, with 15 bases separating them.

In its sample, this clone was seen a few times. V and J are TRBV4-1 and TRBJ2-3, with D possibly TRBD2 on 6 matching bases. The CDR3 length is 13 residues. Between the trimmed V and J ends, which lost 1 base and 13 bases, there was a span of 15 bases. Germline CDR1 reads MGHRA; CDR2 reads YSYEKL. This CDR3 reads CASSQGGEALKYF. Written as DNA, the CDR3 is TGCGCCAGCAGCCAAGGGGGGGAGGCCCTAAAGTATTTT.

This clone was seen a few times. The rearrangement links TRBV13 to TRBJ1-1; D ambiguous. The CDR3 spans 15 residues. The germline V gene has CDR1 PRHDT and CDR2 FYEKMQ (reference sequence). Trimming removed 6 bases from V and 0 bases from J, with 14 bases in between. CDR3 residues: CASRVRGGLNTEAFF. CDR3 DNA sequence: TGTGCCAGCAGAGTACGGGGAGGCTTGAACACTGAAGCTTTCTTT.

This clone was counted once. The V call is TRBV12-3 or TRBV12-4, the J call TRBJ1-2; no reliable D call. The CDR3 loop spans 12 amino acids. The V end was cut by 3 bases, the J end by 3 bases, with 5 bases between. The CDR3 coding sequence is TGTGCCAGCAGTTTGTGGCACTATGGCTACACCTTC. It specifies CASSLWHYGYTF.

This clone was counted once. The CDR3 spells CASSRYGDGPYNEQFF. The CDR3 DNA sequence: TGTGCCAGCAGCCGGTACGGGGACGGGCCCTACAATGAGCAGTTCTTC. The chain carries TRBV14 and TRBJ2-1; D possibly uses TRBD1 or TRBD2 (5 bases each). This CDR3 is built from 16 residues. Trimming cost V 4 bases and J 2 bases, with 15 bases left between them. Germline loops: CDR1 SGHDN, CDR2 FVKESK.

This clone was detected only once. The J gene is TRBJ2-2, the V gene TRBV11-3; no reliable D call. Germline CDR1 reads SGHNT; CDR2 reads YENEEA. CDR3 size: 13 residues. V dropped 0 bases and J dropped 6 bases, with 5 bases sitting between them. Here the CDR3 DNA reads TGTGCCAGCAGCTTAGATAGGTCCGGGGAGCTGTTTTTT. Protein: CASSLDRSGELFF.

This sequence joins TRBV4-2 and TRBJ2-5; either TRBD1 or TRBD2 may supply D (7 bases each). The CDR3 totals 16 residues. Germline-derived CDR1 and CDR2 are LGHNA and YNFKEQ. The V end lost 1 base, the J end lost 1 base, and 13 bases lay between the germline ends. In DNA, the CDR3 is TGTGCCAGCAGCCAAGGGGGGGGGACAGCCCAAGAGACCCAGTACTTC. As protein: CASSQGGGTAQETQYF.

This sequence joins TRBV3-1 (or the pseudogene TRBV3-2) and TRBJ2-2, with 9 bases fitting TRBD2. Germline V CDR1 and CDR2: LGHDT, YNNKEL (reference sequence). Germline trimming cut 3 bases from V and 7 bases from J; bases unmatched to any gene: 9. This CDR3 has 16 residues. The CDR3 reads CASSHLIAGDGGELFF. The CDR3 DNA follows: TGTGCCAGCAGCCACTTGATAGCGGGGGATGGCGGGGAGCTGTTTTTT.

V gene TRBV29-1 combines with J gene TRBJ2-7; D tentatively fits TRBD1 or TRBD2 (5 bases each). Trimming took off 6 bases at V and 6 bases at J, with 18 bases between the two ends. The CDR3 consists of 13 residues. Germline V gene lookup returns CDR1 SQVTM and CDR2 ANQGSEA. In DNA form, the CDR3 reads TGCAGCGTGAGGGTGACAGACCCGAGCGAGCAGTACTTC. This translates into CSVRVTDPSEQYF.

This clone has more than one count but fewer than ten. The chain combines TRBV5-8 with TRBJ2-3; unclear D gene. With 3 bases removed from V and 3 bases from J, the gap between germline ends came to 5 bases. The CDR3 is 12 residues long. Germline CDR1 and CDR2: SGHTS and YDEGEE. In DNA, the CDR3 is TGTGCCAGCAGCTCGAAAACAGATACGCAGTATTTT. This translates into CASSSKTDTQYF.

The rearrangement uses TRBV5-5 and TRBJ1-2; weak D call: TRBD1 (5 bases). This CDR3 spans 16 amino acids. The V and J ends lost 4 bases and 6 bases respectively, with 22 bases between them. The germline CDR1 and CDR2 sequences are SGHKS and YYEKEE (reference sequence). DNA of the CDR3: TGTGCCAGCAGCAAAAAAACCAGGGATAGGATCGATGGCTACACCTTC. The encoded protein is CASSKKTRDRIDGYTF.

The rearrangement uses TRBV6-1 and TRBJ2-7; D is uncertain. This CDR3 region has 18 residues. From germline, CDR1 is MNHNS and CDR2 SASEGT. V gave up 2 bases and J gave up 1 base, with 21 bases separating them. The CDR3 spells CASSELILGSTGSYEQYF. CDR3 nucleotide sequence: TGTGCCAGCAGTGAATTAATTTTGGGGTCGACCGGTTCCTACGAGCAGTACTTC.

The gene calls are TRBV28 and TRBJ1-1; D uncertain. Germline CDR1 reads MDHEN; CDR2 reads SYDVKM. The CDR3 runs to 16 residues. V was shortened by 2 bases and J by 1 base, with 14 bases between the two germline ends. CDR3 nucleotides: TGTGCCAGCAGTTTACGAGACCTAATAACGAACACTGAAGCTTTCTTT. Translating it yields CASSLRDLITNTEAFF.

The chain has TRBV3-1 (or the pseudogene TRBV3-2) and TRBJ2-3, with D maybe TRBD2 (5 bases). Trimming stripped 0 bases from V and 3 bases from J, with 19 bases between. Germline values: CDR1 LGHDT, CDR2 YNNKEL (reference sequence). The CDR3 is 18 residues long. The CDR3 is CASSQDTPGYGGTDTQYF. CDR3 in DNA: TGTGCCAGCAGCCAAGATACCCCGGGGTATGGTGGGACAGATACGCAGTATTTT.

The rearrangement uses TRBV18 and TRBJ1-2, with D possibly TRBD1 on 6 matching bases. Germline V gene lookup returns CDR1 KGHSH and CDR2 LQKENI. This CDR3 is 13 amino acids long. V lost 4 bases and J lost 5, with 11 bases in between. Here the CDR3 reads CASSLSTGYGYTF. The CDR3 DNA reads as TGTGCCAGCTCACTTTCGACAGGATATGGCTACACCTTC.

This clone was observed a few times. The chain has TRBV21-1 and TRBJ1-2. TRBV21-1 constitutes a pseudogene. This CDR3 is 14 amino acids long. The CDR3 sequence: CASPIRDDEYGYTF. CDR3 bases: TGTGCCAGCCCGATCCGGGACGACGAGTATGGCTACACCTTC.

The J gene is TRBJ1-5, the V gene TRBV4-1; D unclear. The CDR3 sequence is 15 residues long. Trimming cost V 1 base and J 1 base, with 8 bases left between them. CDR1 MGHRA and CDR2 YSYEKL come from the germline V gene. The CDR3 sequence: CASSQGVRSNQPQHF. Written as DNA, the CDR3 is TGCGCCAGCAGCCAAGGGGTGCGGAGCAATCAGCCCCAGCATTTT.

J is TRBJ2-3 and V is TRBV19; TRBD2 might be the D (7 bases). The CDR3 totals 17 residues. Trimming left V 7 bases short and J 0 bases short, with 20 bases between. From germline, CDR1 is LNHDA and CDR2 SQIVND (reference sequence). DNA of the CDR3: TGTGCCAGTACTCGGACAGTTGGGAGGGTAAGCACAGATACGCAGTATTTT. Residues: CASTRTVGRVSTDTQYF.